This TCR beta chain was identified during a study of OX40 agonist ivuxolimab in advanced cancers. This clone was counted only a few times. Germline-derived CDR1 and CDR2 are SEHNR and FQNEAQ (reference sequence). CDR3 length: 15 residues. Trimming at V came to 1 base and at J to 4 bases, leaving 6 bases not matched to a gene. TCRdb's table, derived via immunoSEQ multiplex PCR, lists solely in-frame clones and lacks some. The sample comprises 55,000 to 75,000 clones, approximately 90% of which are singletons, and approximately 1.4% rests with the top ten. This clonotype originated in an adult with an advanced solid tumor such as melanoma, head and neck, liver or kidney cancer. The V and J genes are TRBV7-9 and TRBJ1-2, with TRBD1 identical over 7 bases. The sequencing here drew on CD4+ or CD8+ T cells sorted from blood, taken in a trial of the OX40 agonist ivuxolimab. This CDR3 is CASSLGEGQSYGYTF. The CDR3 DNA reads as TGTGCCAGCAGCTTAGGAGAGGGACAGAGCTATGGCTACACCTTC. Together with reference TRBV7-9 and TRBJ1-2, the CDR3 gives the full variable domain: DTGVSQNPRHKITKRGQNVTFRCDPISEHNRLYWYRQTLGQGPEFLTYFQNEAQLEKSRLLSDRFSAERPKGSFSTLEIQRTEQGDSAMYLCASSLGEGQSYGYTFGSGTRLTVV.